Each of the 3 T cell receptor beta chains below was sequenced from the same sample in a study of regulatory T cells in long-lasting Graves disease. Through Arm-PCR of CDR3 regions and iRepertoire HTBI primers, TCR beta libraries were built. TCRdb processed the multiplex PCR reads anew with MiXCR; each CDR3 protein has one entry. The table includes around 250,000 distinct CDR3 sequences, 15% to 20% detected once. Time point of the sample: newly diagnosed GD, antithyroid drugs for less than 3 months. Extracted PBMC RNA gave rise to the TCR library. These same data were also listed under a study on T cells in Graves' hyperthyroidism and ophthalmopathy.

Sequencing was performed on peripheral blood mononuclear cells (PBMCs), taken at new diagnosis, from a patient treated with antithyroid drugs. The receptors derive from a woman aged 25 to 39 with Graves disease.

This clonotype was detected many times. The gene calls are TRBV5-1 and TRBJ1-1, with D unresolved. This CDR3 spans 15 amino acids. From germline, CDR1 is SGHRS and CDR2 YFSETQ. With 1 base removed from V and 0 bases from J, the gap between germline ends came to 10 bases. CDR3 protein: CASSLWVNLNTEAFF. The CDR3 DNA sequence: TGCGCCAGCAGCTTGTGGGTTAATCTGAACACTGAAGCTTTCTTT.

This clonotype came up once. This sequence may be a read error, since a much larger clone differs from it by one base. V is TRBV27 and J is TRBJ2-1, with a tentative D call TRBD1 (5 bases). Germline CDR1 is MNHEY and CDR2 is SMNVEV (reference sequence). The CDR3 spans 16 residues. V dropped 5 bases and J dropped 10 bases, with 24 bases sitting between them. The CDR3 loop reads CASSPLPNRQSYEQFF. CDR3 bases: TGTGCCAGCAGTCCCCTCCCAAATAGACAGTCATACGAGCAGTTCTTC.

The chain has TRBV29-1 and TRBJ1-5, with D possibly being TRBD1 (5 bases). Germline loops: CDR1 SQVTM, CDR2 ANQGSEA. V was shortened by 6 bases and J by 4 bases, with 13 bases between the two germline ends. The CDR3 is made up of 13 amino acids. The chain's CDR3 is CSVGRGPNQPQHF. CDR3 in DNA: TGCAGCGTGGGCCGGGGACCTAATCAGCCCCAGCATTTT.